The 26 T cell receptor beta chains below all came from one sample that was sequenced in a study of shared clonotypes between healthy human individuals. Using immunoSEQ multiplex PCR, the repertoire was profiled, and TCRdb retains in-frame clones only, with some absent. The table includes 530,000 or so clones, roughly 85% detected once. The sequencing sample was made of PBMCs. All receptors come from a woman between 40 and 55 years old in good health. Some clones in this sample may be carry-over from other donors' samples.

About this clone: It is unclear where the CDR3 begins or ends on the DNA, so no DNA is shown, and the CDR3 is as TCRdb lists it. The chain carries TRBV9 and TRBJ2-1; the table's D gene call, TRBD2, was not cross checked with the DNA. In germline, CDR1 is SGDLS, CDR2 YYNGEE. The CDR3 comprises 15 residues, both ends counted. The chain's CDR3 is CASSTSGLVYNEQFF.

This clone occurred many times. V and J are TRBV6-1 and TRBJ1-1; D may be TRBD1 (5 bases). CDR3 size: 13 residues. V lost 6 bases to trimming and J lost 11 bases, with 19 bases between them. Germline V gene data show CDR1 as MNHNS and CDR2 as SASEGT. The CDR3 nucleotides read TGTGCCAGCAGAATTGATACGAGGGGCCCTGCTTTCTTT. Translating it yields CASRIDTRGPAFF.

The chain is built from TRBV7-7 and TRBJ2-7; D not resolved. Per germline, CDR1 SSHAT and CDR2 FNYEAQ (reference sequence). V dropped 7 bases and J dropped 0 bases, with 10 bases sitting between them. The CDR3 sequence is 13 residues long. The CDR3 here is CASTMRSSYEQYF. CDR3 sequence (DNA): TGTGCCAGCACCATGCGCAGCTCCTACGAGCAGTACTTC. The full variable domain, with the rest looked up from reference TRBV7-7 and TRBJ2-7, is GAGVSQSPRYKVTKRGQDVTLRCDPISSHATLYWYQQALGQGPEFLTYFNYEAQPDKSGLPSDRFSAERPEGSISTLTIQRTEQRDSAMYRCASTMRSSYEQYFGPGTRLTVT.

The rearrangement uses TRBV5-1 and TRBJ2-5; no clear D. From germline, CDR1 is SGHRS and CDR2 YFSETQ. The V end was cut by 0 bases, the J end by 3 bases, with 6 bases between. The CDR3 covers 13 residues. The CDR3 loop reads CASSLGREETQYF. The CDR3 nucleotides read TGCGCCAGCAGCTTGGGAAGGGAAGAGACCCAGTACTTC. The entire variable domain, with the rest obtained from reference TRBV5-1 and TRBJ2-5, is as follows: KAGVTQTPRYLIKTRGQQVTLSCSPISGHRSVSWYQQTPGQGLQFLFEYFSETQRNKGNFPGRFSGRQFSNSRSEMNVSTLELGDSALYLCASSLGREETQYFGPGTRLLVL.

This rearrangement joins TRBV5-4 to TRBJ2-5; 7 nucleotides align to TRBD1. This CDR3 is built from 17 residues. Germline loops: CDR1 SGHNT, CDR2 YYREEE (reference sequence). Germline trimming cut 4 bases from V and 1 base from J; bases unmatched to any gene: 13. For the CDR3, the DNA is TGTGCCAGCAGCAGGAAAACACAGGGGTTGCTCCAAGAGACCCAGTACTTC. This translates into CASSRKTQGLLQETQYF. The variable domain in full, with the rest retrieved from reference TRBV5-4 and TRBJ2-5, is ETGVTQSPTHLIKTRGQQVTLRCSSQSGHNTVSWYQQALGQGPQFIFQYYREEENGRGNFPPRFSGLQFPNYSSELNVNALELDDSALYLCASSRKTQGLLQETQYFGPGTRLLVL.

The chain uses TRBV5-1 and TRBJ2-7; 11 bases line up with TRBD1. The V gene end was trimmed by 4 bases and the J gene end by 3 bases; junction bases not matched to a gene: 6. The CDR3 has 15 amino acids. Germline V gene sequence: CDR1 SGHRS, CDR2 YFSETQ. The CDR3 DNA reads TGCGCCAGCAGCCCGGGACAGGGGGGATTCTACGAGCAGTACTTC. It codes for CASSPGQGGFYEQYF.

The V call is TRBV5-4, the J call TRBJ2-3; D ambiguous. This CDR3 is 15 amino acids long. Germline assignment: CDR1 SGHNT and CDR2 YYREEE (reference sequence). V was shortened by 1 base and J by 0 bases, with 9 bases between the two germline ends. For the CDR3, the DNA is TGTGCCAGCAGCTTGCGGAGCTCGAGCACAGATACGCAGTATTTT. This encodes CASSLRSSSTDTQYF.

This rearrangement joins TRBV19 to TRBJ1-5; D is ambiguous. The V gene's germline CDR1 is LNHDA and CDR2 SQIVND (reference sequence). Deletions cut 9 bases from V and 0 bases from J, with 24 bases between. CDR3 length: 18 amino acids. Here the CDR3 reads CASTSKEYAPYSNQPQHF. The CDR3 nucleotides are TGTGCCAGCACGTCCAAAGAATACGCCCCTTATAGCAATCAGCCCCAGCATTTT.

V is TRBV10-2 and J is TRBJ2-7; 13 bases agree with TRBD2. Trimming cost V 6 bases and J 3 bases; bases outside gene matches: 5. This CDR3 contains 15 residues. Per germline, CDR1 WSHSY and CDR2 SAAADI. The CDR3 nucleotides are TGCGCCAGCAGGCCCGGGACTAGCGGGAACTACGAGCAGTACTTC. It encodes CASRPGTSGNYEQYF.

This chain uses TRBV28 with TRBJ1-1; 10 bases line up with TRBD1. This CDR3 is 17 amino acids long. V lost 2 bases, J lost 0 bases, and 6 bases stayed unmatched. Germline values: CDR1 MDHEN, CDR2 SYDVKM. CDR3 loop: CASSLQDRGNVNTEAFF. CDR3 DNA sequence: TGTGCCAGCAGTTTACAGGACAGGGGGAATGTGAACACTGAAGCTTTCTTT.

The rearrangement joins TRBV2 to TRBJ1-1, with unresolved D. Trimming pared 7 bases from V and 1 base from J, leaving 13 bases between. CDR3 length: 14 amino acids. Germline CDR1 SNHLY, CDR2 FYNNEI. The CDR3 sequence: CASNFGWANTEAFF. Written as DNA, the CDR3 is TGTGCCAGCAACTTCGGCTGGGCGAACACTGAAGCTTTCTTT.

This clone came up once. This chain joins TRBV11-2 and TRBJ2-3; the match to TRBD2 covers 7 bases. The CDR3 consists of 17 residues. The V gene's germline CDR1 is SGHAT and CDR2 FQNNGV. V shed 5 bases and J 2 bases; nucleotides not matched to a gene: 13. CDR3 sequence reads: CASSPQWTSDNTDTQYF. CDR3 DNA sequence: TGTGCCAGCAGCCCCCAGTGGACTAGTGATAACACAGATACGCAGTATTTT.

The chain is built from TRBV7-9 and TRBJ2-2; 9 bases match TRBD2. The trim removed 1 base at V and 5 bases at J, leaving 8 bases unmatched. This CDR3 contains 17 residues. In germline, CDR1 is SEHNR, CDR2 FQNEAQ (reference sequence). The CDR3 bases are TGTGCCAGCAGCTTAGACGCGGCTAGCGGGACTACCGGGGAGCTGTTTTTT. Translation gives CASSLDAASGTTGELFF.

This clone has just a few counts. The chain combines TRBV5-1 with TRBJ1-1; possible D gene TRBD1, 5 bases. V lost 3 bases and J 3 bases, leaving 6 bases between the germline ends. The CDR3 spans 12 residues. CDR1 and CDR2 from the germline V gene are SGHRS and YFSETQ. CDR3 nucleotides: TGCGCCAGCAGCTGGGGGGACACTGAAGCTTTCTTT. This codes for CASSWGDTEAFF.

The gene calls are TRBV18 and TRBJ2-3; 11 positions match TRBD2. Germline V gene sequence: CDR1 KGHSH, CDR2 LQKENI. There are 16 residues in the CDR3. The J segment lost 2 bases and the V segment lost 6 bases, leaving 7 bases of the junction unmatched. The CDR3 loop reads CASSPTSGGFTDTQYF. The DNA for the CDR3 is TGTGCCAGCTCTCCCACTAGCGGGGGCTTCACAGATACGCAGTATTTT.

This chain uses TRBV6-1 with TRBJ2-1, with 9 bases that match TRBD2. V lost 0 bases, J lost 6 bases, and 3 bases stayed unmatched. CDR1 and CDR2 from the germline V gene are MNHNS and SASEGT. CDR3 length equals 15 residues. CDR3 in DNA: TGTGCCAGCAGTGAAGCTGGTAGCGGGAGCAATGAGCAGTTCTTC. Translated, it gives CASSEAGSGSNEQFF.

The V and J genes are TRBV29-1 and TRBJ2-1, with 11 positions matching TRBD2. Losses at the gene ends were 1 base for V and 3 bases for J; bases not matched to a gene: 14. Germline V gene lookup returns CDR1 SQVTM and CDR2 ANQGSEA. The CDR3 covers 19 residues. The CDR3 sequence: CSVEGYPTSGRSRYNEQFF. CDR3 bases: TGCAGCGTTGAAGGTTACCCCACTAGCGGGAGATCCCGCTACAATGAGCAGTTCTTC.

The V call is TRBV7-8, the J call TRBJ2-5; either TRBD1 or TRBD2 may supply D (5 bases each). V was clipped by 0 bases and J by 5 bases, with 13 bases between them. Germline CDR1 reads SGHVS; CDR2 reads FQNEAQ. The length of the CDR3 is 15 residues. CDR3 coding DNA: TGTGCCAGCAGCTTAGCGGGACCGATATTGGAGACCCAGTACTTC. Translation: CASSLAGPILETQYF.

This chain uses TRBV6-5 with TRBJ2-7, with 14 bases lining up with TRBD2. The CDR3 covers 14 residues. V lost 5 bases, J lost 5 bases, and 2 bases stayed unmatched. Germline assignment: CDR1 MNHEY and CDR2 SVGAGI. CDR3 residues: CASSGGLAGDEQYF. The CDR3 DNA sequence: TGTGCCAGCAGTGGGGGACTAGCGGGAGACGAGCAGTACTTC.

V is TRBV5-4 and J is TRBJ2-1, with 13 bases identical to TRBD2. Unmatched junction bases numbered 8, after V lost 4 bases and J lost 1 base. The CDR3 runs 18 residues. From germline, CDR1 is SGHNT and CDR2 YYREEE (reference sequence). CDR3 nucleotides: TGTGCCAGCAGCCCCCGGACTAGCGGGAGCCTATCCTACAATGAGCAGTTCTTC. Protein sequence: CASSPRTSGSLSYNEQFF.

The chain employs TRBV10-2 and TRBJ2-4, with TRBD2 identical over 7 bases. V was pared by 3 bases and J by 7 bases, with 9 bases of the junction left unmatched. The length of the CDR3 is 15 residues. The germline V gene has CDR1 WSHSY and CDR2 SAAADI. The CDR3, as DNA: TGCGCCAGCAGTGACCGGGAGGAAGGTTGGAACATTCAGTACTTC. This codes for CASSDREEGWNIQYF.

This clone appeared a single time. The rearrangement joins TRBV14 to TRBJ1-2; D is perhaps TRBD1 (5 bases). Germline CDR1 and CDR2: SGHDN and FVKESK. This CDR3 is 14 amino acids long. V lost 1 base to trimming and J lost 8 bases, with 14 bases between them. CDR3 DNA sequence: TGTGCCAGCAGCCAAGCTAGGGGAGGGAGAGGCTACACCTTC. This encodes CASSQARGGRGYTF.

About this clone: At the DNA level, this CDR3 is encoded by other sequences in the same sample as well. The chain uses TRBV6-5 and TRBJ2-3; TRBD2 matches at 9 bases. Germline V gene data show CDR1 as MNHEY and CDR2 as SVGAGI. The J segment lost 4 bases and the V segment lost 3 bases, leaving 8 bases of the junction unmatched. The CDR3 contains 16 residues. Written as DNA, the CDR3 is TGTGCCAGCAGTTATTCACGGTTAGCGGGAGCAGATACGCAGTATTTT. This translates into CASSYSRLAGADTQYF.

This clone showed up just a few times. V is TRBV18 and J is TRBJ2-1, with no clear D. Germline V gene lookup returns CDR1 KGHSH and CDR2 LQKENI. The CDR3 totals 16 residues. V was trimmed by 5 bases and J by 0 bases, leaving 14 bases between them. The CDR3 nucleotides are TGTGCCAGCTCATCGAGCGATGCCAGCTCCTACAATGAGCAGTTCTTC. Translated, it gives CASSSSDASSYNEQFF.

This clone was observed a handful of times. The CDR3 protein is CASSWGAGTSGEGAYEQYF. The CDR3 DNA sequence: TGTGCCAGCAGCTGGGGGGCCGGGACTAGCGGGGAGGGCGCCTACGAGCAGTACTTC. J is TRBJ2-7 and V is TRBV5-4; 13 nucleotides line up with TRBD2. The V and J ends lost 3 bases and 2 bases, in that order; junction bases with no gene match: 14. Per germline, CDR1 SGHNT and CDR2 YYREEE (reference sequence). The length of the CDR3 is 19 residues.

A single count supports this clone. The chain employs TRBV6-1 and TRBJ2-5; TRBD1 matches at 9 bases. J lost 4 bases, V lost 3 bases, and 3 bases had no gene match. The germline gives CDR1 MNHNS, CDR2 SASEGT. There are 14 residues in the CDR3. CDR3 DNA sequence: TGTGCCAGCAGTGACGACAGGGGGGGAGAGACCCAGTACTTC. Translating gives CASSDDRGGETQYF.